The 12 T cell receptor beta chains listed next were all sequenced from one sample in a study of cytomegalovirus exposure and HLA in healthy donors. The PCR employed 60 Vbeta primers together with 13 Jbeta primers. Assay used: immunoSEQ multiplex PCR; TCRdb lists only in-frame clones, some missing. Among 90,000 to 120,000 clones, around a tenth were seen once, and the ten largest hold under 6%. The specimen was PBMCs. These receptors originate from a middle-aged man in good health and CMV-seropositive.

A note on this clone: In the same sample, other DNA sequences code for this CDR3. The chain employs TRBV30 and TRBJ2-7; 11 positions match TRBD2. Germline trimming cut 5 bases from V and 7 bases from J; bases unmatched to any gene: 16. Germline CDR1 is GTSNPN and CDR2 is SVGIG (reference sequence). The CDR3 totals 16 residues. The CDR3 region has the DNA TGTGCCTGGGGTAGCGGGAGGGCCCCCTCAATCCGGGAGCAGTACTTC. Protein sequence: CAWGSGRAPSIREQYF. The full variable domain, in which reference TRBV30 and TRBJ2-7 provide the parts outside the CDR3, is SQTIHQWPATLVQPVGSPLSLECTVEGTSNPNLYWYRQAAGRGLQLLFYSVGIGQISSEVPQNLSASRPQDRQFILSSKKLLLSDSGFYLCAWGSGRAPSIREQYFGPGTRLTVT.

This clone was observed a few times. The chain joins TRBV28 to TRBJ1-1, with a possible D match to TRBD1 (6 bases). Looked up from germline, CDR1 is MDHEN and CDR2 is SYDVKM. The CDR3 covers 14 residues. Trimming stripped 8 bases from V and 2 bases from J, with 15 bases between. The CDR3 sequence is CASFGQLTNTEAFF. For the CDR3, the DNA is TGTGCCAGCTTCGGACAGCTCACAAACACTGAAGCTTTCTTT.

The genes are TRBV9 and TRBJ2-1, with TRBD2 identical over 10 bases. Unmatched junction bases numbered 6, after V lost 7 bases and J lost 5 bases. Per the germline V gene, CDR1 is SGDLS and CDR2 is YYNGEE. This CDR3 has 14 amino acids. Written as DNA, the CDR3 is TGTGCCAGCGGCGGGACTAGCGTTAACAATGAGCAGTTCTTC. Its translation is CASGGTSVNNEQFF.

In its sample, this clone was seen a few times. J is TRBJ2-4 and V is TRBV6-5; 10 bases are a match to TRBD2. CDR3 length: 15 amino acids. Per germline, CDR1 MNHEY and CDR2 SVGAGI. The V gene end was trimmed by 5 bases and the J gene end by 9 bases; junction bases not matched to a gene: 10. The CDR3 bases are TGTGCCAGCAGTCCGACATTAGCGGGAGGTGGCATTCAGTACTTC. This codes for CASSPTLAGGGIQYF.

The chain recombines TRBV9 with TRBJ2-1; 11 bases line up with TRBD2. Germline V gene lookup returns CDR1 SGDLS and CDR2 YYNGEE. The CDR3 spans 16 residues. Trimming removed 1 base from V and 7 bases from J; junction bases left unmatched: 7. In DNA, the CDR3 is TGTGCCAGCAGCGTATCCCTAGCGGGAGGCCTGAATGAGCAGTTCTTC. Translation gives CASSVSLAGGLNEQFF.

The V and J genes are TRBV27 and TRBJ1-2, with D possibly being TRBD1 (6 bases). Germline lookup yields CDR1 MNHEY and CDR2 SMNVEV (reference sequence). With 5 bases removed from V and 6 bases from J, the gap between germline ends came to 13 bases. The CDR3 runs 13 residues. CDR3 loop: CASSIDRFDGYTF. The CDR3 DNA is TGTGCCAGCAGTATAGACAGGTTTGATGGCTACACCTTC.

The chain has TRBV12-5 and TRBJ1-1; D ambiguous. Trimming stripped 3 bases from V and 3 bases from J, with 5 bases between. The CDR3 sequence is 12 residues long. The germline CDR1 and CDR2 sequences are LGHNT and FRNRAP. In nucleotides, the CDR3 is TGTGCTAGTGGTTTTCGTTACACTGAAGCTTTCTTT. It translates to CASGFRYTEAFF.

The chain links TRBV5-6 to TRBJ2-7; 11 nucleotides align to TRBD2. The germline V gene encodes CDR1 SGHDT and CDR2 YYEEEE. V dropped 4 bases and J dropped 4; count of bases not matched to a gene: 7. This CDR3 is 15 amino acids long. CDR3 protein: CASSVLAGGIYEQYF. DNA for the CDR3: TGTGCCAGCAGCGTTTTAGCGGGAGGGATTTACGAGCAGTACTTC.

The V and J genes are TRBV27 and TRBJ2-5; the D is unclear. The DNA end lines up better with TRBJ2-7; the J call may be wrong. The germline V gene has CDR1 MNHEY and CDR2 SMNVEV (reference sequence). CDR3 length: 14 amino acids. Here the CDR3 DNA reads TGTGCCAGCAGTTTCCGAGGTGTAAACTACGAGCAGTACTTC. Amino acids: CASSFRGVNYEQYF.

The CDR3: CASSVSPSTDTQYF. CDR3 nucleotides: TGTGCCAGCAGCGTCTCCCCCAGCACAGATACGCAGTATTTT. The J gene is TRBJ2-3, the V gene TRBV9; D is ambiguous. The CDR3 consists of 14 residues. Germline V gives CDR1 SGDLS, CDR2 YYNGEE. Trimming stripped 2 bases from V and 0 bases from J, with 7 bases between. Using reference TRBV9 and TRBJ2-3 for the parts outside the CDR3, the full variable domain is DSGVTQTPKHLITATGQRVTLRCSPRSGDLSVYWYQQSLDQGLQFLIQYYNGEERAKGNILERFSAQQFPDLHSELNLSSLELGDSALYFCASSVSPSTDTQYFGPGTRLTVL.

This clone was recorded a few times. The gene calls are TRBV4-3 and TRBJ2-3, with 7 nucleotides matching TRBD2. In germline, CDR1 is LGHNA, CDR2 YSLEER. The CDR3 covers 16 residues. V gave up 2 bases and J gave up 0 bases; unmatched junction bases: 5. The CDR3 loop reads CASSQSQGGSTDTQYF. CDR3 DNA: TGCGCCAGCAGCCAAAGCCAGGGAGGGAGCACAGATACGCAGTATTTT.

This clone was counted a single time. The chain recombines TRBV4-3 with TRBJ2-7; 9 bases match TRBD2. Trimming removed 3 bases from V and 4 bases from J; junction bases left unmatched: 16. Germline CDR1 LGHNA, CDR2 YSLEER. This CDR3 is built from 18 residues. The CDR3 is CASSHPYLAGVERYEQYF. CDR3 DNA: TGCGCCAGCAGCCACCCTTACTTAGCGGGAGTTGAAAGGTACGAGCAGTACTTC.